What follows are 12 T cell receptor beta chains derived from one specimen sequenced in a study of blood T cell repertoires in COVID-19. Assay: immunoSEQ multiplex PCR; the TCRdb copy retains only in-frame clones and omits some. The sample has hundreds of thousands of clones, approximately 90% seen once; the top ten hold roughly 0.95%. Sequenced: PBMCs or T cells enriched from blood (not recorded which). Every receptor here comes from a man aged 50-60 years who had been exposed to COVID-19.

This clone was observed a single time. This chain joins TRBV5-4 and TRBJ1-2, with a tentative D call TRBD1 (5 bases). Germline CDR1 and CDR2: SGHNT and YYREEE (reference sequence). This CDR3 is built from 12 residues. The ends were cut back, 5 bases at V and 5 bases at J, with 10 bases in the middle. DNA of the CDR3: TGTGCCAGCAGTTCAGACAGTTATGGCTACACCTTC. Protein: CASSSDSYGYTF.

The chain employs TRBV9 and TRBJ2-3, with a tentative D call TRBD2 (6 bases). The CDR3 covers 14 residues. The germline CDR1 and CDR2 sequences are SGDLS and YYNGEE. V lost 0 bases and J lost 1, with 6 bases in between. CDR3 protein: CASSVASGTDTQYF. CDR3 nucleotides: TGTGCCAGCAGCGTAGCTAGCGGCACAGATACGCAGTATTTT.

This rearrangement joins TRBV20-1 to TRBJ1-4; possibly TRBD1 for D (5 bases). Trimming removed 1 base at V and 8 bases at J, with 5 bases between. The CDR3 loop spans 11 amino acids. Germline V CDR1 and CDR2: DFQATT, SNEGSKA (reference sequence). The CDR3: CSARAGEKLFF. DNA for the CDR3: TGCAGTGCTAGAGCAGGGGAAAAACTGTTTTTT.

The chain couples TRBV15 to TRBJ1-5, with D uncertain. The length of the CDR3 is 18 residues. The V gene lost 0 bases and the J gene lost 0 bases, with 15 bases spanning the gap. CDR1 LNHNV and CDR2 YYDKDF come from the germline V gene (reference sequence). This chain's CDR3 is CATSRDFGVTYSNQPQHF. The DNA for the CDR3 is TGTGCCACCAGCAGAGACTTCGGGGTAACATATAGCAATCAGCCCCAGCATTTT.

The CDR3 region is CASSLAGTGNYSPLHF. In DNA form, the CDR3 reads TGTGCCAGCAGCTTAGCGGGGACAGGGAATTATTCACCCCTCCACTTT. The chain recombines TRBV7-2 with TRBJ1-6; TRBD1 aligns across 9 bases. V dropped 0 bases and J dropped 8; count of bases not matched to a gene: 5. The CDR3 covers 16 residues. Germline V gene lookup returns CDR1 SGHTA and CDR2 FQGNSA.

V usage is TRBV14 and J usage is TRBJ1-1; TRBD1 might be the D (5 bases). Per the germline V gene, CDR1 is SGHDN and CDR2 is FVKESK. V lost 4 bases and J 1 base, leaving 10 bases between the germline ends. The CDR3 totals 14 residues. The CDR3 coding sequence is TGTGCCAGCAGCCTTACACAGGAGAACACTGAAGCTTTCTTT. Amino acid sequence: CASSLTQENTEAFF.

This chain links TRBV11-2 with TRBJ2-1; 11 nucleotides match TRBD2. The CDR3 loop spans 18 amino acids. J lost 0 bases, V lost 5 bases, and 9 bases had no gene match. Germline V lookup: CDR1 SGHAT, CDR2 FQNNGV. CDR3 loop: CASSRTSGLPSSYNEQFF. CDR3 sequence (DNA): TGTGCCAGCAGCAGGACTAGCGGGCTACCAAGCTCCTACAATGAGCAGTTCTTC.

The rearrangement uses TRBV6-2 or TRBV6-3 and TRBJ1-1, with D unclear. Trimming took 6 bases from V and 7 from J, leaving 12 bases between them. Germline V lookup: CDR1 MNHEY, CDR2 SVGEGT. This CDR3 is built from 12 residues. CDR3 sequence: CASSLTLFEAFF. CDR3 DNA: TGTGCCAGCAGCCTAACCCTATTTGAAGCTTTCTTT.

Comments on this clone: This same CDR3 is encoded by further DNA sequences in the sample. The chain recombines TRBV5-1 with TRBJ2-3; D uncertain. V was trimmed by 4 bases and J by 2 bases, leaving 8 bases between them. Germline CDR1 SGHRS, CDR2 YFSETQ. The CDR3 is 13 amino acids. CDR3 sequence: CASSLDSTDTQYF. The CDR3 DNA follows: TGCGCCAGCAGCCTAGACTCCACAGATACGCAGTATTTT.

The CDR3 region has the DNA TGTGCCAGCATCTCGACAGGGTCCGGGGAGCTGTTTTTT. Encoded protein: CASISTGSGELFF. This chain joins TRBV11-3 and TRBJ2-2, with 7 bases aligning to TRBD1. The ends lost 7 bases at V and 6 bases at J; junction bases unmatched: 5. Per the germline V gene, CDR1 is SGHNT and CDR2 is YENEEA. There are 13 residues in the CDR3.

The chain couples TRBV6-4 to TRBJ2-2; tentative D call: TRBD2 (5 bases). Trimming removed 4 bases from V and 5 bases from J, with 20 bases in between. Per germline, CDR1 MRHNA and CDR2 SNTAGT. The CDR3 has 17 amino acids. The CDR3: CASSAQALLRGTGELFF. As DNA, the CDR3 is TGTGCCAGCAGTGCTCAAGCACTGCTCCGGGGAACCGGGGAGCTGTTTTTT.

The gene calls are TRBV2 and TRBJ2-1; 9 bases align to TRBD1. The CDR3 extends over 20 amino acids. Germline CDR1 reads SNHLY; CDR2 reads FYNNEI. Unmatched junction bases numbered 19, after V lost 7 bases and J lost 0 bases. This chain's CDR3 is CASNGVSGTGLFGSYNEQFF. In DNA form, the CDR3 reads TGTGCCAGCAATGGGGTCTCCGGGACAGGGTTATTCGGCTCCTACAATGAGCAGTTCTTC.